This is a list of T cell receptor beta chains from one sample in a study of radiotherapy plus CTLA-4 blockade in lung cancer. Some clones are missing from TCRdb's copy, which holds only in-frame ones; the method was immunoSEQ multiplex PCR. This sample has some 50,000 clones, with around four fifths found just once. This sample comprised peripheral blood, obtained from a patient treated with radiotherapy plus ipilimumab. These receptors all come from a human donor with non-small cell lung cancer whose response to radiotherapy plus ipilimumab could not be evaluated. CDR3s include the opening cysteine and the closing phenylalanine or tryptophan. A D gene is named only where the DNA matches it firmly. Where a row states a size, it is once, few, many or the class of an expanded clone; other rows omit it.

>TRBV14|once|-|TRBJ2-1
CASSQWVGGRIGNEQFF
TGTGCCAGCAGCCAATGGGTGGGGGGTAGGATCGGCAATGAGCAGTTCTTC
>TRBV5-1|-|TRBD2|TRBJ2-1
CASSHQLAGGPYNEQFF
TGCGCCAGCAGCCATCAATTAGCGGGAGGCCCCTACAATGAGCAGTTCTTC
>TRBV28|-|TRBD1|TRBJ1-2
CASSGGPGQGNGYTF
TGTGCCAGCAGTGGCGGACCGGGACAGGGAAATGGCTACACCTTC
>TRBV7-2|-|-|TRBJ2-7
CASSLGLLSYEQYF
TGTGCCAGCAGCTTGGGGCTGCTATCCTACGAGCAGTACTTC
>TRBV4-2|-|TRBD2|TRBJ2-7
CASSQGRLAVDDEQYF
TGTGCCAGCAGCCAAGGCCGACTAGCGGTAGACGACGAGCAGTACTTC
>TRBV29-1|-|-|TRBJ2-3
CSVEGTVTDTQYF
TGCAGCGTTGAAGGGACAGTCACAGATACGCAGTATTTT
>TRBV18|-|TRBD1|TRBJ1-1
CASSLQGANTEAFF
TGTGCCAGCTCACTACAGGGGGCTAACACTGAAGCTTTCTTT
>TRBV5-1|-|-|TRBJ2-3
CASSLFGQSTDTQYF
TGCGCCAGCAGCTTATTCGGACAGAGCACAGATACGCAGTATTTT
>TRBV7-3|-|-|TRBJ1-2
CASSTTGTTYGYTF
TGTGCCAGCAGCACCACCGGGACAACCTATGGCTACACCTTC
>TRBV27|-|-|TRBJ2-7
CASSAISYEQYF
TGTGCCAGCAGTGCGATCTCCTACGAGCAGTACTTC
>TRBV11-2|-|-|TRBJ1-1
CASSLFLGQGNVRTEAFF
TGTGCCAGCAGCTTATTTCTGGGCCAGGGGAATGTTAGGACTGAAGCTTTCTTT
>TRBV27|once|-|TRBJ2-5
CASSQTNLQETQYF
TGTGCCAGCAGTCAGACAAACCTACAAGAGACCCAGTACTTC
>TRBV18|-|TRBD1|TRBJ2-1
CASSPGQNNEQFF
TGTGCCAGCTCACCGGGACAGAACAATGAGCAGTTCTTC
>TRBV6-6|-|TRBD1|TRBJ1-2
CASSPGQGLYGYTF
TGTGCCAGCAGTCCCGGACAGGGACTCTATGGCTACACCTTC
>TRBV6-4|-|TRBD1|TRBJ1-2
CASRGPGQGSGYTF
TGTGCCAGCAGAGGACCGGGACAGGGTTCTGGCTACACCTTC
>TRBV19|once|TRBD1|TRBJ1-4
CASSISSGGYEKLFF
TGTGCCAGTAGTATATCGTCAGGGGGCTATGAAAAACTGTTTTTT
>TRBV11-2|-|TRBD2|TRBJ2-3
CASSSIPGLLATSTDTQYF
TGTGCCAGCAGCTCAATTCCGGGACTACTCGCTACTAGCACAGATACGCAGTATTTT
>TRBV14|-|TRBD2|TRBJ2-4
CASSQDLISGSKNIQYF
TGTGCCAGCAGCCAAGATCTTATTAGCGGGAGTAAAAACATTCAGTACTTC
>TRBV11-2|-|TRBD1|TRBJ2-7
CASGQGRYEQYF
TGTGCCAGCGGACAGGGAAGGTACGAGCAGTACTTC
>TRBV29-1|-|TRBD1|TRBJ2-5
CSVTGTEETQYF
TGCAGCGTCACCGGGACAGAAGAGACCCAGTACTTC
>TRBV5-1|-|-|TRBJ1-3
CASSLGHVSGNTIYF
TGCGCCAGCAGCTTGGGACACGTCTCTGGAAACACCATATATTTT
>TRBV7-2|-|TRBD2|TRBJ2-1
CASSLIKLAGAYNEQFF
TGTGCCAGCAGCTTAATCAAACTAGCGGGAGCTTACAATGAGCAGTTCTTC
>TRBV6-4|-|TRBD1|TRBJ1-1
CASRIDRVATEAFF
TGTGCCAGCAGGATAGACAGGGTGGCCACTGAAGCTTTCTTT
>TRBV27|-|TRBD2|TRBJ2-3
CASNPGTSGRGDTQYF
TGTGCCAGCAATCCCGGGACTAGCGGGAGGGGAGATACGCAGTATTTT
>TRBV5-4|-|TRBD2|TRBJ2-1
CASSGLAGRGDNEQFF
TGTGCCAGCAGCGGACTAGCGGGTCGGGGGGACAATGAGCAGTTCTTC
>TRBV19|once|TRBD2|TRBJ2-7
CASSTLAGSAYEQYF
TGTGCCAGTAGTACTCTAGCGGGCTCGGCCTACGAGCAGTACTTC
>TRBV15|-|-|TRBJ1-4
CATSLQTAAGEKLFF
TGTGCCACCAGCTTACAGACGGCGGCGGGTGAAAAACTGTTTTTT
>TRBV6-5|-|-|TRBJ2-5
CASGGGSVGETQYF
TGTGCCAGCGGGGGAGGCTCGGTCGGAGAGACCCAGTACTTC
>TRBV9|-|-|TRBJ2-1
CASSVGLGSGYNEQFF
TGTGCCAGCAGCGTAGGGCTAGGCTCTGGGTACAATGAGCAGTTCTTC
>TRBV11-2|-|TRBD1|TRBJ2-2
CASSLRDRGTGELFF
TGTGCCAGCAGCTTAAGGGACAGGGGCACCGGGGAGCTGTTTTTT
>TRBV29-1|-|TRBD2|TRBJ2-1
CSAWTSGRGDEQFF
TGCAGCGCCTGGACTAGCGGGAGGGGGGATGAGCAGTTCTTC
>TRBV5-1|-|-|TRBJ2-3
CASSGTRADTQYF
TGCGCCAGCAGCGGTACCCGCGCAGATACGCAGTATTTT
>TRBV27|-|-|TRBJ2-2
CASSLQAINTGELFF
TGTGCCAGCAGTTTACAGGCCATCAACACCGGGGAGCTGTTTTTT
>TRBV11-2|-|-|TRBJ2-2
CASSLASFTGELFF
TGTGCCAGCAGCTTAGCTTCCTTCACCGGGGAGCTGTTTTTT
>TRBV7-9|-|TRBD2|TRBJ2-2
CASSLTLAAKNTGELFF
TGTGCCAGCAGCTTAACCCTAGCGGCCAAGAACACCGGGGAGCTGTTTTTT
>TRBV27|-|TRBD2|TRBJ2-1
CASSSRTSGIYNEQFF
TGTGCCAGCAGTAGCAGGACTAGCGGGATCTACAATGAGCAGTTCTTC
>TRBV5-1|-|-|TRBJ2-7
CASSGLQGGRNEQYF
TGCGCCAGCAGCGGCCTACAGGGCGGTAGAAACGAGCAGTACTTC